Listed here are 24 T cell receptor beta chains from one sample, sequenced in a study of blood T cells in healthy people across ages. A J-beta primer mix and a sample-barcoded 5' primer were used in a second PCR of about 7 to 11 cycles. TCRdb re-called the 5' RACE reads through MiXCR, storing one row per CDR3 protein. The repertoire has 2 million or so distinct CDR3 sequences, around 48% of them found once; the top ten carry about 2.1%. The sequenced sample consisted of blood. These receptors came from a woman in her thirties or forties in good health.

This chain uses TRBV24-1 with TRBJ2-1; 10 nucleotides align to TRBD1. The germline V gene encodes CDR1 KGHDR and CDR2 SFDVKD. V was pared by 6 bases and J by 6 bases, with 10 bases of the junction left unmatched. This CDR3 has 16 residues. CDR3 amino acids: CATSSWGGTGANEQFF. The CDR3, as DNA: TGTGCCACCAGTTCCTGGGGGGGGACAGGGGCCAATGAGCAGTTCTTC.

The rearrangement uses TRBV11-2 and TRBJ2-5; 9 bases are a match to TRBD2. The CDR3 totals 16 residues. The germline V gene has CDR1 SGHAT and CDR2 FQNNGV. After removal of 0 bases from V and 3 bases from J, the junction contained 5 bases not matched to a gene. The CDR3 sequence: CASSLDGVAGEETQYF. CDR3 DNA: TGTGCCAGCAGCTTAGATGGGGTAGCGGGGGAAGAGACCCAGTACTTC. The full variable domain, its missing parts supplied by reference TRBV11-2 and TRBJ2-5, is EAGVAQSPRYKIIEKRQSVAFWCNPISGHATLYWYQQILGQGPKLLIQFQNNGVVDDSQLPKDRFSAERLKGVDSTLKIQPAKLEDSAVYLCASSLDGVAGEETQYFGPGTRLLVL.

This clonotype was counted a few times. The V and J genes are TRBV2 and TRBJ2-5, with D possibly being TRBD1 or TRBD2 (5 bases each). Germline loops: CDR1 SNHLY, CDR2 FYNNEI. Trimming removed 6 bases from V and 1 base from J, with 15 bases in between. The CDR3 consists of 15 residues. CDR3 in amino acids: CASRLGLATQETQYF. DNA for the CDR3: TGTGCCAGCAGACTGGGGCTAGCAACCCAAGAGACCCAGTACTTC. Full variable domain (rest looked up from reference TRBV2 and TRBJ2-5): EPEVTQTPSHQVTQMGQEVILRCVPISNHLYFYWYRQILGQKVEFLVSFYNNEISEKSEIFDDQFSVERPDGSNFTLKIRSTKLEDSAMYFCASRLGLATQETQYFGPGTRLLVL.

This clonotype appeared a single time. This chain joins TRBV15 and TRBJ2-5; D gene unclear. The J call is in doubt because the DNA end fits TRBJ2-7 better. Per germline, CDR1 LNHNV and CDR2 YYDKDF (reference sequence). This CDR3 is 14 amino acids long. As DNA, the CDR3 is TGTGCCACCAGCAGAGTCGGGCTGTCCTACGAGCAGTACTTC. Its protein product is CATSRVGLSYEQYF.

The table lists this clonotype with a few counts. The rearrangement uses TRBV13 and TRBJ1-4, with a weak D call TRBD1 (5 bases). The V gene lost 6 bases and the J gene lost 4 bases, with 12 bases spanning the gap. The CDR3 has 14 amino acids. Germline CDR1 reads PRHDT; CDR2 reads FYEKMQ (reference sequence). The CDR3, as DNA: TGTGCCAGCAGGCCCGGGACCAGTAATGAAAAACTGTTTTTT. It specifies CASRPGTSNEKLFF.

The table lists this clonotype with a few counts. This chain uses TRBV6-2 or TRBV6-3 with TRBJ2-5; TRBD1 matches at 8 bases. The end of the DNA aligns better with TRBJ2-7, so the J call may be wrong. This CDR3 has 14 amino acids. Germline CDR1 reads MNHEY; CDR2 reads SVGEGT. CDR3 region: CASTLQGVPYEQYF. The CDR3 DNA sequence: TGTGCCAGCACTTTACAGGGGGTACCCTACGAGCAGTACTTC.

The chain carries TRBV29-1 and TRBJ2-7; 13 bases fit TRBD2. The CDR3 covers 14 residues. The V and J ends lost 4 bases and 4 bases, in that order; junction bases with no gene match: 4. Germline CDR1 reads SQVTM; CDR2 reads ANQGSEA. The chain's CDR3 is CSVVGLAGAYEQYF. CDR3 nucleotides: TGCAGCGTTGTAGGACTAGCGGGGGCATACGAGCAGTACTTC.

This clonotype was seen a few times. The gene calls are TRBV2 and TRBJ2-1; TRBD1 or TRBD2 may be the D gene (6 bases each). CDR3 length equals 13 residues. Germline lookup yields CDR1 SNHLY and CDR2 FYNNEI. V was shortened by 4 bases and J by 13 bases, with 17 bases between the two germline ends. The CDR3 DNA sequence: TGTGCCAGCAGTGCCCAGAGGGGGACTCGACAGTTCTTC. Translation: CASSAQRGTRQFF.

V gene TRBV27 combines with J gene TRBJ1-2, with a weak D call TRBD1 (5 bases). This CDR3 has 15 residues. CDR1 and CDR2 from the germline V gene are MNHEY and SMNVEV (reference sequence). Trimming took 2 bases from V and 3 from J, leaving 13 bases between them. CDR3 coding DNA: TGTGCCAGCAGTTTAGGGGCAGGTAGTGACTATGGCTACACCTTC. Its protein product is CASSLGAGSDYGYTF.

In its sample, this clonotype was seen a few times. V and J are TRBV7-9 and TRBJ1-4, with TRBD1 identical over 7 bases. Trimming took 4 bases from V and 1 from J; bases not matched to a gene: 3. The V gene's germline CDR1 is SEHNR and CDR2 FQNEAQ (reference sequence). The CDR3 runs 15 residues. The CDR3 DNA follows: TGTGCCAGCAGCTCGAGACAGGGAACTAATGAAAAACTGTTTTTT. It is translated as CASSSRQGTNEKLFF.

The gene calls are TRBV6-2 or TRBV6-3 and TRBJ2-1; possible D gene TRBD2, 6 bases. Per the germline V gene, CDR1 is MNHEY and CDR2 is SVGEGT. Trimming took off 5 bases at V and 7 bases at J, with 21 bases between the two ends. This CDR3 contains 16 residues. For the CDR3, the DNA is TGTGCCAGCAGTACCCTCCGGGGGAGCCTAGGGAATGAGCAGTTCTTC. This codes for CASSTLRGSLGNEQFF.

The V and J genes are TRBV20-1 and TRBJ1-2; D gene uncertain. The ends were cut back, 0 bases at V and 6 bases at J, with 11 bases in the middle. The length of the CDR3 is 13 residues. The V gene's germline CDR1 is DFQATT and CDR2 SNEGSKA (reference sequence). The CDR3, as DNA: TGCAGTGCTAGAGATTGGGGTTCGCATGGCTACACCTTC. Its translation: CSARDWGSHGYTF.

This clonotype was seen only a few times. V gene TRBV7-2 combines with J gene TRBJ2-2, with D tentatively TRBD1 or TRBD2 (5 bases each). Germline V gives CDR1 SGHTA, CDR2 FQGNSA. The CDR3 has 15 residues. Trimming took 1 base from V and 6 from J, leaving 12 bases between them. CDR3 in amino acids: CASSLVPGRAGELFF. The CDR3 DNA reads TGTGCCAGCAGCTTAGTCCCAGGGCGGGCCGGGGAGCTGTTTTTT.

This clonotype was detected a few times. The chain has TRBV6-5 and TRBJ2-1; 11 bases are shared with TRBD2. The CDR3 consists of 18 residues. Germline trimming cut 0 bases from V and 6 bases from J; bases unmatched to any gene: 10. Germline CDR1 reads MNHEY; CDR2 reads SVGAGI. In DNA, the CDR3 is TGTGCCAGCAGTTACTCCCGACTAGCGGGGAGCTTAATCAATGAGCAGTTCTTC. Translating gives CASSYSRLAGSLINEQFF.

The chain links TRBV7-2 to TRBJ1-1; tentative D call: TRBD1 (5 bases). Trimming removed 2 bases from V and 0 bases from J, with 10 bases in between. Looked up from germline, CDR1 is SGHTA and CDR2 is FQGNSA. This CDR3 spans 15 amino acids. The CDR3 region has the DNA TGTGCCAGCAGCTTACAGGGAGGGTTGAACACTGAAGCTTTCTTT. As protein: CASSLQGGLNTEAFF.

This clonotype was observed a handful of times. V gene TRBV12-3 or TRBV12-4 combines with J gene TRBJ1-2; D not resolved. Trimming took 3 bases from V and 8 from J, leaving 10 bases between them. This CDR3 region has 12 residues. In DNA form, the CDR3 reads TGTGCCAGCAGTTTTATCGGGCTGGGCTACACCTTC. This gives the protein CASSFIGLGYTF.

The CDR3 bases are TGTGCCAGCAGTGAAGCGTCTAGCGGGGGCTTCAATGAGCAGTTCTTC. Protein product: CASSEASSGGFNEQFF. The chain couples TRBV6-1 to TRBJ2-1, with 10 nucleotides matching TRBD2. The CDR3 length is 16 residues. Trimming removed 0 bases from V and 6 bases from J; junction bases left unmatched: 5. In germline, CDR1 is MNHNS, CDR2 SASEGT.

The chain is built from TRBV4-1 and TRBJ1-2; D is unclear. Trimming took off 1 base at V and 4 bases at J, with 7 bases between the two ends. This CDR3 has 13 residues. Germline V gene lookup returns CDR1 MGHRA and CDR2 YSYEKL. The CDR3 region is CASSQGHAYGYTF. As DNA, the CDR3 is TGCGCCAGCAGCCAAGGGCACGCCTATGGCTACACCTTC.

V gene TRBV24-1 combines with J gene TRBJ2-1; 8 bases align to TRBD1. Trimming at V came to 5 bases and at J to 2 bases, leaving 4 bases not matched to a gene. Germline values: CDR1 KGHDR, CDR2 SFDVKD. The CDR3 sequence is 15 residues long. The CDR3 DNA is TGTGCCACCAGTGCGAGGGGACAGGCCTACAATGAGCAGTTCTTC. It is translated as CATSARGQAYNEQFF.

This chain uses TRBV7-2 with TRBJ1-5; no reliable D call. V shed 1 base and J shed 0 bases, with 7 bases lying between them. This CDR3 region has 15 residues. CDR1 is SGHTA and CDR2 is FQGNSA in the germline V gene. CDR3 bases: TGTGCCAGCAGCTTAGTTCCGTATAGCAATCAGCCCCAGCATTTT. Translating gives CASSLVPYSNQPQHF.

CDR3: CSARGASGGARSYEQYF. The DNA for the CDR3 is TGCAGTGCTAGAGGAGCTAGCGGGGGGGCCCGCTCCTACGAGCAGTACTTC. The chain uses TRBV20-1 and TRBJ2-7; the match to TRBD2 covers 12 bases. CDR1 is DFQATT and CDR2 is SNEGSKA in the germline V gene (reference sequence). This CDR3 has 17 amino acids. V was clipped by 1 base and J by 0 bases; unmatched bases: 7.

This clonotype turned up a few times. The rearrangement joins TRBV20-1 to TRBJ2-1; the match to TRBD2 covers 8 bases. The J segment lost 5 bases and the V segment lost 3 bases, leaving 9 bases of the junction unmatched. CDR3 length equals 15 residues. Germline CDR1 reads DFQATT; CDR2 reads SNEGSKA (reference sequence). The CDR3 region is CSARVATSVNNEQFF. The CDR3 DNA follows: TGCAGTGCTAGGGTTGCGACTAGCGTCAACAATGAGCAGTTCTTC.

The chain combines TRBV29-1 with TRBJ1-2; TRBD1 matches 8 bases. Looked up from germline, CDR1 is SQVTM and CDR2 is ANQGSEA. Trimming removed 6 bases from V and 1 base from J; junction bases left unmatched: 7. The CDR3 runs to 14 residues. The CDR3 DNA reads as TGCAGCGTGAGACAGGGGCGTGATAACTATGGCTACACCTTC. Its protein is CSVRQGRDNYGYTF.

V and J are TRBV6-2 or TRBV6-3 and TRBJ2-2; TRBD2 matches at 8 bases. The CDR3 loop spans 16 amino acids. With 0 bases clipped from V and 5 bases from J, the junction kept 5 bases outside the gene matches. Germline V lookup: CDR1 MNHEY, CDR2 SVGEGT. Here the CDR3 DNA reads TGTGCCAGCAGTTACTCGATGGCGGGGGGTACCGGGGAGCTGTTTTTT. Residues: CASSYSMAGGTGELFF.